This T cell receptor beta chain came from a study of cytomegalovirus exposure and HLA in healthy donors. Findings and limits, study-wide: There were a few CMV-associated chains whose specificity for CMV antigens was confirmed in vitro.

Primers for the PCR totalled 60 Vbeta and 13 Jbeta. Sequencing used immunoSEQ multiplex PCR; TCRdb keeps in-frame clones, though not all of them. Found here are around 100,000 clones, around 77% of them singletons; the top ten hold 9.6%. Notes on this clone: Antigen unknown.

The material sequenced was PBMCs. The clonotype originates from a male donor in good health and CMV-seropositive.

CDR3: CASSISGQREEVDTQYF. CDR3 DNA sequence: TGTGCCAGCAGCATTAGTGGCCAGCGGGAGGAAGTAGATACGCAGTATTTT. The gene calls are TRBV7-9 and TRBJ2-3, with 9 positions matching TRBD2. The germline CDR1 and CDR2 sequences are SEHNR and FQNEAQ (reference sequence). The CDR3 loop spans 17 amino acids. The V and J ends lost 5 bases and 5 bases, in that order; junction bases with no gene match: 14. The variable domain in full, with the rest retrieved from reference TRBV7-9 and TRBJ2-3, is DTGVSQNPRHKITKRGQNVTFRCDPISEHNRLYWYRQTLGQGPEFLTYFQNEAQLEKSRLLSDRFSAERPKGSFSTLEIQRTEQGDSAMYLCASSISGQREEVDTQYFGPGTRLTVL.